The entry below describes one TCR beta chain. Its specificity is not known. This sample is part of a study of OX40 agonist ivuxolimab in advanced cancers. The overall study: Patients assigned to dose escalation were diagnosed with hepatocellular carcinoma, melanoma, renal cell or head and neck cancer.

The study, taken as a whole, reports: CD4+ and CD8+ blood T cells expanded clonally by week 6 at 0.1 to 3.0 mg/kg.

The table came from immunoSEQ multiplex PCR; TCRdb's copy has only in-frame clones and leaves some out. Altogether roughly 22,000 clones are present, roughly 90% being singletons, with the ten largest covering 29%. V lost 11 bases and J lost 0, with 14 bases in between. CDR3 length: 14 amino acids. Per the germline V gene, CDR1 is ENHRY and CDR2 is SYGVKD. The TCR originated in an adult with an advanced solid tumor such as melanoma, head and neck, liver or kidney cancer. The sequenced sample was CD4+ or CD8+ T cells sorted from blood, obtained in a trial of the OX40 agonist ivuxolimab. The chain uses TRBV10-3 and TRBJ1-5; no firm D call. CDR3 nucleotide sequence: TGTGCCGGCGGATCTCAGGATAGCAATCAGCCCCAGCATTTT. Translating it yields CAGGSQDSNQPQHF.